The 23 T cell receptor beta chains in this list originate from one sample, sequenced in a study of OX40 agonist ivuxolimab in advanced cancers. Repertoires were generated with immunoSEQ multiplex PCR, while TCRdb's copy carries only in-frame clones and drops some. Here the sample spans approximately 100,000 clones, 87% being singletons. This specimen was CD4+ or CD8+ T cells sorted from blood, taken in a trial of the OX40 agonist ivuxolimab. These receptor sequences come from an adult with an advanced solid tumor such as melanoma, head and neck, liver or kidney cancer.

The chain combines TRBV28 with TRBJ1-2, with D perhaps matching TRBD1 (5 bases). Germline CDR1 is MDHEN and CDR2 is SYDVKM. V was pared by 6 bases and J by 3 bases, with 20 bases between. There are 16 residues in the CDR3. CDR3 loop: CASSLGNAGLYYGYTF. The CDR3 DNA reads as TGTGCCAGCAGCTTGGGGAATGCGGGGCTCTACTATGGCTACACCTTC.

This chain links TRBV18 with TRBJ1-2; TRBD1 might be the D (6 bases). Germline CDR1 and CDR2: KGHSH and LQKENI. The CDR3 loop spans 15 amino acids. V shed 1 base and J shed 3 bases, with 12 bases lying between them. This chain's CDR3 is CASSPQGGIDYGYTF. CDR3 nucleotides: TGTGCCAGCTCACCACAGGGGGGAATTGACTATGGCTACACCTTC.

The rearrangement joins TRBV5-4 to TRBJ2-5; no clear D. The V gene lost 2 bases and the J gene lost 5 bases, with 10 bases spanning the gap. There are 13 residues in the CDR3. The V gene's germline CDR1 is SGHNT and CDR2 YYREEE (reference sequence). CDR3 nucleotides: TGTGCCAGCAGCTTTGGAAAAGAGGAGACCCAGTACTTC. This codes for CASSFGKEETQYF.

J is TRBJ1-4 and V is TRBV6-5; 8 bases are shared with TRBD1. The CDR3 is 13 amino acids. The V gene's germline CDR1 is MNHEY and CDR2 SVGAGI. The V and J ends lost 7 bases and 4 bases, in that order; junction bases with no gene match: 2. DNA for the CDR3: TGTGCCAGCATACAGGGGGGTAATGAAAAACTGTTTTTT. Translation gives CASIQGGNEKLFF.

The V gene is TRBV19, the J gene TRBJ1-4; 8 bases fit TRBD1. V trimming: 7 bases; J trimming: 6 bases; junction bases outside the gene matches: 13. The CDR3 has 16 amino acids. The germline V gene has CDR1 LNHDA and CDR2 SQIVND (reference sequence). CDR3 coding DNA: TGTGCCAGTACCTCGGGTTCCAGGGGGCTGTATGAAAAACTGTTTTTT. Translated, it gives CASTSGSRGLYEKLFF.

J is TRBJ2-3 and V is TRBV9; possible D gene TRBD2, 6 bases. The CDR3 has 17 amino acids. Germline lookup yields CDR1 SGDLS and CDR2 YYNGEE. Deletions cut 3 bases from V and 0 bases from J, with 17 bases between. In DNA form, the CDR3 reads TGTGCCAGCAGCGCCATTCCCCCCGCGGGGAGCACAGATACGCAGTATTTT. This translates into CASSAIPPAGSTDTQYF.

V usage is TRBV2 and J usage is TRBJ1-1, with a possible D match to TRBD1 (6 bases). The CDR3 is 14 amino acids. Trimming took 7 bases from V and 8 from J, leaving 20 bases between them. Germline loops: CDR1 SNHLY, CDR2 FYNNEI. This CDR3 reads CASTDRGAKLEAFF. The CDR3 coding sequence is TGTGCCAGCACCGATCGGGGGGCCAAACTAGAAGCTTTCTTT. The variable domain in full, completed from reference TRBV2 and TRBJ1-1, reads EPEVTQTPSHQVTQMGQEVILRCVPISNHLYFYWYRQILGQKVEFLVSFYNNEISEKSEIFDDQFSVERPDGSNFTLKIRSTKLEDSAMYFCASTDRGAKLEAFFGQGTRLTVV.

The chain recombines TRBV5-1 with TRBJ1-1; 12 positions agree with TRBD1. The CDR3 is 15 amino acids. The V and J ends lost 4 bases and 4 bases, in that order; junction bases with no gene match: 5. CDR1 and CDR2 from the germline V gene are SGHRS and YFSETQ. The CDR3 reads CASSREGQGATEAFF. CDR3 bases: TGCGCCAGCAGCCGTGAGGGACAGGGGGCCACTGAAGCTTTCTTT.

The chain couples TRBV7-7 to TRBJ2-5, with D unclear. CDR3 size: 14 residues. V shed 5 bases and J shed 2 bases, with 12 bases lying between them. Germline V gene lookup returns CDR1 SSHAT and CDR2 FNYEAQ (reference sequence). CDR3: CASSPPGSQETQYF. The CDR3 nucleotides read TGTGCCAGCAGCCCCCCCGGGTCTCAAGAGACCCAGTACTTC.

The table lists this clone with a few counts. The chain couples TRBV18 to TRBJ2-5; no reliable D call. CDR3 length: 14 amino acids. The ends were cut back, 3 bases at V and 4 bases at J, with 12 bases in the middle. Germline V gene data show CDR1 as KGHSH and CDR2 as LQKENI. The CDR3 bases are TGTGCCAGCTCACCGGGCGGAAAACGAGAGACCCAGTACTTC. This gives the protein CASSPGGKRETQYF.

This chain connects TRBV9 to TRBJ1-2, with 9 positions matching TRBD1. The CDR3 is 15 amino acids. Germline lookup yields CDR1 SGDLS and CDR2 YYNGEE. J gave up 6 bases and V 4 bases, and 10 bases lay outside the gene matches. The CDR3 region has the DNA TGTGCCAGCAGCCCCACTCTGACAGGGGGGGATGGCTACACCTTC. Translated: CASSPTLTGGDGYTF.

The rearrangement links TRBV27 to TRBJ1-2, with 8 nucleotides matching TRBD1. V trimming: 3 bases; J trimming: 8 bases; junction bases outside the gene matches: 11. This CDR3 is 15 amino acids long. CDR1 is MNHEY, CDR2 SMNVEV, per germline (reference sequence). Written as DNA, the CDR3 is TGTGCCAGCAGTTTGGACAGGGCCCTTCGAAACGGCTACACCTTC. Residues: CASSLDRALRNGYTF.

DNA of the CDR3: TGTGCCAGCAGCTTATCTATGACTAGCACAGATACGCAGTATTTT. Translating it yields CASSLSMTSTDTQYF. J is TRBJ2-3 and V is TRBV7-3; no definite D call. Trimming cost V 2 bases and J 0 bases, with 9 bases left between them. Looked up from germline, CDR1 is SGHTA and CDR2 is FQGTGA. This CDR3 region has 15 residues. The entire variable domain, with the rest obtained from reference TRBV7-3 and TRBJ2-3, is as follows: GAGVSQTPSNKVTEKGKYVELRCDPISGHTALYWYRQSLGQGPEFLIYFQGTGAADDSGLPNDRFFAVRPEGSVSTLKIQRTERGDSAVYLCASSLSMTSTDTQYFGPGTRLTVL.

The chain employs TRBV5-1 and TRBJ1-5; TRBD1 aligns across 9 bases. CDR1 and CDR2 (germline): SGHRS, YFSETQ. The CDR3 is 14 amino acids. Losses at the gene ends were 4 bases for V and 9 bases for J; bases not matched to a gene: 8. CDR3: CASSKGTGSGPQHF. CDR3 sequence (DNA): TGCGCCAGCAGCAAGGGGACAGGGAGTGGGCCCCAGCATTTT.

This chain links TRBV2 with TRBJ2-7; D is possibly TRBD1 (6 bases). The CDR3 runs 15 residues. V was shortened by 5 bases and J by 4 bases, with 18 bases between the two germline ends. Germline CDR1 SNHLY, CDR2 FYNNEI. The DNA for the CDR3 is TGTGCCAGCAGTCCGCAGCGACAGGCGGGTTACGAGCAGTACTTC. Amino acid sequence: CASSPQRQAGYEQYF.

This chain connects TRBV6-6 to TRBJ2-7, with TRBD2 matching over 8 bases. Looked up from germline, CDR1 is MNHNY and CDR2 is SVGAGI (reference sequence). The ends lost 7 bases at V and 6 bases at J; junction bases unmatched: 11. This CDR3 has 14 residues. The CDR3 loop is CASTPSAGVAEQYF. The CDR3 DNA reads TGTGCCAGCACCCCTTCAGCGGGGGTCGCCGAGCAGTACTTC.

The DNA of the CDR3 is TGTGCCAGCAGCCAGCACCTGAACACTGAAGCTTTCTTT. This translates into CASSQHLNTEAFF. The chain links TRBV11-2 to TRBJ1-1; D is ambiguous. The CDR3 has 13 amino acids. The germline V and J ends were trimmed by 5 bases and 0 bases, with 7 bases remaining between them. Looked up from germline, CDR1 is SGHAT and CDR2 is FQNNGV.

The chain joins TRBV5-4 to TRBJ2-3; a possible D gene is TRBD1 (6 bases). Per the germline V gene, CDR1 is SGHNT and CDR2 is YYREEE (reference sequence). V was pared by 3 bases and J by 4 bases, with 15 bases between. This CDR3 region has 15 residues. The CDR3 nucleotides are TGTGCCAGCAGCTCCGGGACATCTTTTTCAGATACGCAGTATTTT. Residues: CASSSGTSFSDTQYF.

CDR3 nucleotide sequence: TGTGCCAGCAGGAGCTTTGGTGGAAGCTCTGGAAACACCATATATTTT. Protein product: CASRSFGGSSGNTIYF. The chain has TRBV6-6 and TRBJ1-3, with unresolved D. Germline V gene lookup returns CDR1 MNHNY and CDR2 SVGAGI (reference sequence). This CDR3 comprises 16 residues. Trimming shortened V by 6 bases and J by 0 bases, and 15 bases separated the two germline ends.

This chain links TRBV15 with TRBJ2-1; a possible D gene is TRBD2 (6 bases). The CDR3 sequence is 16 residues long. Trimming left V 2 bases short and J 8 bases short, with 19 bases between. Germline V gene data show CDR1 as LNHNV and CDR2 as YYDKDF (reference sequence). CDR3 sequence (DNA): TGTGCCACCAGCAGATCGGGACTGACTAGTGGTGATGAGCAGTTCTTC. It is translated as CATSRSGLTSGDEQFF.

A few counts support this clone. The chain couples TRBV5-8 to TRBJ2-5; D is unclear. Trimming pared 1 base from V and 4 bases from J, leaving 8 bases between. This CDR3 region has 13 residues. Per germline, CDR1 SGHTS and CDR2 YDEGEE. The CDR3 loop reads CASSLIVRETQYF. CDR3 DNA sequence: TGTGCCAGCAGCTTGATCGTACGAGAGACCCAGTACTTC.

The chain links TRBV10-2 to TRBJ2-3, with D perhaps TRBD2 (7 bases). Germline V gives CDR1 WSHSY, CDR2 SAAADI. The V gene lost 8 bases and the J gene lost 3 bases, with 24 bases spanning the gap. This CDR3 has 17 residues. CDR3 loop: CASGGWGGPFLTDTQYF. CDR3 in DNA: TGCGCCAGCGGAGGGTGGGGGGGCCCGTTTTTAACAGATACGCAGTATTTT.

This chain links TRBV5-4 with TRBJ1-2; the D gene is possibly TRBD1 (6 bases). Germline CDR1 is SGHNT and CDR2 is YYREEE (reference sequence). The CDR3 consists of 15 residues. Trimming pared 2 bases from V and 6 bases from J, leaving 17 bases between. Here the CDR3 DNA reads TGTGCCAGCAGCTTTCCCCATACAGGGTCCCATGGCTACACCTTC. It encodes CASSFPHTGSHGYTF.